Each of the 22 T cell receptor beta chains below was sequenced from the same sample in a study of T cell responses to AZD1222 COVID-19 vaccine. Assay: immunoSEQ multiplex PCR; the TCRdb copy retains only in-frame clones and omits some. The sample contains roughly 100,000 clones, roughly 90% of which appear only once. The sequencing used peripheral blood, collected on day 0 of AZD1222 vaccination. These TCRs come from an adult in good health.

The rearrangement uses TRBV5-1 and TRBJ1-3; possible D gene TRBD1, 6 bases. Germline CDR1 and CDR2: SGHRS and YFSETQ. With 0 bases removed from V and 4 bases from J, the gap between germline ends came to 14 bases. The CDR3 spans 16 residues. The chain's CDR3 is CASSLVSQGPGNTIYF. As DNA, the CDR3 is TGCGCCAGCAGCTTGGTGTCCCAGGGGCCGGGAAACACCATATATTTT. The complete variable domain, with remaining parts taken from reference TRBV5-1 and TRBJ1-3, reads KAGVTQTPRYLIKTRGQQVTLSCSPISGHRSVSWYQQTPGQGLQFLFEYFSETQRNKGNFPGRFSGRQFSNSRSEMNVSTLELGDSALYLCASSLVSQGPGNTIYFGEGSWLTVV.

V gene TRBV24-1 combines with J gene TRBJ2-1, with TRBD2 matching over 7 bases. The CDR3 is 15 residues long. CDR1 is KGHDR and CDR2 is SFDVKD in the germline V gene. Trimming removed 6 bases from V and 4 bases from J; junction bases left unmatched: 8. The CDR3, as DNA: TGTGCCACCAGTTCCGGCGGCGGGGGATACAATGAGCAGTTCTTC. Its translation: CATSSGGGGYNEQFF.

The rearrangement uses TRBV20-1 and TRBJ2-1, with D unclear. The V gene lost 6 bases and the J gene lost 7 bases, with 10 bases spanning the gap. The CDR3 runs 11 residues. Germline loops: CDR1 DFQATT, CDR2 SNEGSKA (reference sequence). The CDR3 sequence is CSAPARNEQFF. The CDR3 DNA reads as TGCAGTGCCCCGGCTAGAAATGAGCAGTTCTTC.

J is TRBJ2-2 and V is TRBV19; a possible D gene is TRBD2 (5 bases). The CDR3 is 14 residues long. Trimming removed 9 bases from V and 3 bases from J, with 14 bases in between. CDR1 LNHDA and CDR2 SQIVND come from the germline V gene (reference sequence). The chain's CDR3 is CASHRGEDTGELFF. For the CDR3, the DNA is TGTGCCAGCCACCGGGGTGAAGACACCGGGGAGCTGTTTTTT.

V is TRBV11-2 and J is TRBJ2-7, with D possibly being TRBD1 or TRBD2 (6 bases each). V was cut by 0 bases and J by 6 bases, with 12 bases left in between. CDR1 SGHAT and CDR2 FQNNGV come from the germline V gene. There are 14 residues in the CDR3. Here the CDR3 DNA reads TGTGCCAGCAGCTTAGAGCCCAGGGGAGGCGAGCAGTACTTC. Translating it yields CASSLEPRGGEQYF.

The chain joins TRBV6-5 to TRBJ2-2; 10 bases match TRBD1. This CDR3 is 15 amino acids long. From germline, CDR1 is MNHEY and CDR2 SVGAGI. Trimming at V came to 6 bases and at J to 5 bases, leaving 6 bases not matched to a gene. CDR3 loop: CASSYDRGRTGELFF. CDR3 DNA: TGTGCCAGCAGCTACGACAGGGGGCGTACCGGGGAGCTGTTTTTT.

V gene TRBV19 combines with J gene TRBJ2-5, with a weak D call TRBD2 (7 bases). The CDR3 spans 15 residues. V was pared by 5 bases and J by 7 bases, with 20 bases between. Germline assignment: CDR1 LNHDA and CDR2 SQIVND (reference sequence). Written as DNA, the CDR3 is TGTGCCAGTAGTTTGAGGCGGGGGCAAGCGGGGACCCAGTACTTC. As protein: CASSLRRGQAGTQYF.

V is TRBV20-1 and J is TRBJ2-4; a possible D gene is TRBD1 (5 bases). Trimming cost V 3 bases and J 1 base, with 7 bases left between them. CDR3 length: 13 residues. CDR1 and CDR2 (germline): DFQATT, SNEGSKA (reference sequence). CDR3 loop: CSASRGAKNIQYF. CDR3 bases: TGCAGTGCTAGTAGGGGCGCCAAAAACATTCAGTACTTC.

This chain connects TRBV5-4 to TRBJ2-7, with 10 bases identical to TRBD2. V shed 3 bases, J shed 2 bases, and the junction held 2 bases outside the gene matches. This CDR3 is 14 amino acids long. Germline V gene lookup returns CDR1 SGHNT and CDR2 YYREEE (reference sequence). CDR3 sequence: CASSYSGGTYEQYF. The CDR3 DNA follows: TGTGCCAGCAGCTATAGCGGGGGGACCTACGAGCAGTACTTC. The whole variable domain, filled in from reference TRBV5-4 and TRBJ2-7, reads ETGVTQSPTHLIKTRGQQVTLRCSSQSGHNTVSWYQQALGQGPQFIFQYYREEENGRGNFPPRFSGLQFPNYSSELNVNALELDDSALYLCASSYSGGTYEQYFGPGTRLTVT.

The chain employs TRBV5-6 and TRBJ1-1; D might be TRBD1 (5 bases). Germline V gene data show CDR1 as SGHDT and CDR2 as YYEEEE. The V and J ends lost 0 bases and 6 bases respectively, with 18 bases between them. The CDR3 is 16 residues long. DNA for the CDR3: TGTGCCAGCAGCTTGGGATCAGCCAGGGAAAGGGCTGAAGCTTTCTTT. It is translated as CASSLGSARERAEAFF.

The rearrangement uses TRBV5-5 and TRBJ1-5, with D unclear. CDR3 length: 14 amino acids. V was trimmed by 1 base and J by 0 bases, leaving 5 bases between them. Germline V gene data show CDR1 as SGHKS and CDR2 as YYEKEE (reference sequence). CDR3 sequence: CASSLWGSNQPQHF. DNA for the CDR3: TGTGCCAGCAGCTTGTGGGGTAGCAATCAGCCCCAGCATTTT.

This clone is a singleton in its sample. The chain's CDR3 is CASSLGMYNEQFF. CDR3 nucleotides: TGTGCCAGCAGTTTGGGGATGTACAATGAGCAGTTCTTC. The chain combines TRBV28 with TRBJ2-1; D is unresolved. The CDR3 covers 13 residues. V was pared by 3 bases and J by 4 bases, with 7 bases between. CDR1 MDHEN and CDR2 SYDVKM come from the germline V gene.

V usage is TRBV7-2 and J usage is TRBJ2-1; weak D call: TRBD2 (6 bases). Trimming left V 6 bases short and J 9 bases short, with 18 bases between. The CDR3 is made up of 14 amino acids. Looked up from germline, CDR1 is SGHTA and CDR2 is FQGNSA. The DNA of the CDR3 is TGTGCCAGCAGTTATCCCCCGGGAGTAAGTGAGCAGTTCTTC. This gives the protein CASSYPPGVSEQFF.

CDR3 DNA sequence: TGTGCCAGCAGCTCTGGCAGGGGGCCCATTGGATACGAGCAGTACTTC. It encodes CASSSGRGPIGYEQYF. The chain uses TRBV11-1 and TRBJ2-7, with 8 bases aligning to TRBD1. The germline V gene has CDR1 SGHAT and CDR2 FQDESV (reference sequence). V trimming: 4 bases; J trimming: 4 bases; junction bases outside the gene matches: 12. The CDR3 spans 16 residues.

V usage is TRBV27 and J usage is TRBJ2-5, with TRBD2 identical over 7 bases. CDR1 is MNHEY, CDR2 SMNVEV, per germline (reference sequence). The CDR3 sequence is 15 residues long. V was pared by 0 bases and J by 3 bases, with 4 bases of the junction left unmatched. The CDR3 region has the DNA TGTGCCAGCAGTTTATCGACTAGCTGGGAAGAGACCCAGTACTTC. Amino acid sequence: CASSLSTSWEETQYF.

V is TRBV3-1 (or the pseudogene TRBV3-2) and J is TRBJ2-7; a possible D gene is TRBD1 (6 bases). The CDR3 covers 12 residues. Germline V CDR1 and CDR2: LGHDT, YNNKEL (reference sequence). V shed 3 bases and J shed 8 bases, with 11 bases lying between them. The CDR3 region is CASSHDRRQQYF. DNA of the CDR3: TGTGCCAGCAGCCACGACAGGCGCCAGCAGTACTTC.

This chain uses TRBV28 with TRBJ2-3, with D maybe TRBD2 (5 bases). Germline assignment: CDR1 MDHEN and CDR2 SYDVKM. This CDR3 has 19 amino acids. The V end lost 3 bases, the J end lost 2 bases, and 24 bases lay between the germline ends. CDR3 region: CASSFPSSGEIIFTDTQYF. CDR3 DNA: TGTGCCAGCAGTTTTCCATCATCCGGGGAAATAATATTCACAGATACGCAGTATTTT.

The rearrangement links TRBV27 to TRBJ2-7; D unresolved. V lost 0 bases and J lost 4, with 10 bases in between. This CDR3 has 14 amino acids. Germline V gene lookup returns CDR1 MNHEY and CDR2 SMNVEV (reference sequence). The CDR3 bases are TGTGCCAGCAGTTTATCGTTAGGAACTTACGAGCAGTACTTC. Encoded protein: CASSLSLGTYEQYF.

The chain recombines TRBV5-4 with TRBJ2-3; 11 bases fit TRBD2. The J segment lost 0 bases and the V segment lost 4 bases, leaving 1 base of the junction unmatched. The length of the CDR3 is 15 residues. Germline values: CDR1 SGHNT, CDR2 YYREEE (reference sequence). Written as DNA, the CDR3 is TGTGCCAGCAGCCCTAGCGGGGGGAGCACAGATACGCAGTATTTT. It yields the protein CASSPSGGSTDTQYF.

The rearrangement links TRBV7-8 to TRBJ1-3, with TRBD1 identical over 7 bases. Germline V gene lookup returns CDR1 SGHVS and CDR2 FQNEAQ. V gave up 1 base and J gave up 4 bases; unmatched junction bases: 1. CDR3 size: 14 residues. The CDR3 protein is CASSLDRGGNTIYF. DNA of the CDR3: TGTGCCAGCAGCTTAGACAGGGGAGGAAACACCATATATTTT.

J is TRBJ2-5 and V is TRBV7-2; perhaps TRBD2 as D (5 bases). Trimming removed 1 base at V and 5 bases at J, with 17 bases between. Germline V CDR1 and CDR2: SGHTA, FQGNSA. The CDR3 consists of 16 residues. The CDR3 spells CASSLVGIPGGETQYF. CDR3 sequence (DNA): TGTGCCAGCAGCTTAGTTGGCATTCCCGGCGGGGAGACCCAGTACTTC.

This clone has just one count. J is TRBJ2-2 and V is TRBV6-2 or TRBV6-3; possibly TRBD1 or TRBD2 for D (5 bases each). The germline V gene encodes CDR1 MNHEY and CDR2 SVGEGT. The germline V and J ends were trimmed by 4 bases and 4 bases, with 16 bases remaining between them. The CDR3 is 16 amino acids. The CDR3 DNA follows: TGTGCCAGCAGTTTTCGGGTTGAGGGGCGCACCGGGGAGCTGTTTTTT. The encoded protein is CASSFRVEGRTGELFF.